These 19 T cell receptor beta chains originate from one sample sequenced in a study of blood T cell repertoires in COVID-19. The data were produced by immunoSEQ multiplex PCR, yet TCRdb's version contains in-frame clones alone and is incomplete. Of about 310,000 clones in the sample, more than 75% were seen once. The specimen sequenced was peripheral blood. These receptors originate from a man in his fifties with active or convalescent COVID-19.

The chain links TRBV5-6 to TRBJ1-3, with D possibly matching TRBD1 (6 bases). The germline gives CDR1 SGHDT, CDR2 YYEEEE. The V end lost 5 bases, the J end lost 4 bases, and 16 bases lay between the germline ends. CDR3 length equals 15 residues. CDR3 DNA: TGTGCCAGCAGTCTGGAGGGGGGGCCGGGAAACACCATATATTTT. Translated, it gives CASSLEGGPGNTIYF.

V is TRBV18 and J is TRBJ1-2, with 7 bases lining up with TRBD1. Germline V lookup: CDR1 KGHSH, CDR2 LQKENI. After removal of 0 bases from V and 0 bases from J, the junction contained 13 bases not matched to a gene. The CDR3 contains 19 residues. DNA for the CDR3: TGTGCCAGCTCACCACCCTACAACCACTTACAGGGGTCTAACTATGGCTACACCTTC. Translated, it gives CASSPPYNHLQGSNYGYTF. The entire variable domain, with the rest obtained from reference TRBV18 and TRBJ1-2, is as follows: NAGVMQNPRHLVRRRGQEARLRCSPMKGHSHVYWYRQLPEEGLKFMVYLQKENIIDESGMPKERFSAEFPKEGPSILRIQQVVRGDSAAYFCASSPPYNHLQGSNYGYTFGSGTRLTVV.

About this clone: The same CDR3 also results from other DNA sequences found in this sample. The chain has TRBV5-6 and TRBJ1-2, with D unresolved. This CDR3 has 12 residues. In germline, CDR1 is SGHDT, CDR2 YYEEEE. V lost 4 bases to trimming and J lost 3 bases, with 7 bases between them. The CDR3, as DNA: TGTGCCAGCAGCCCCGGTGACTATGGCTACACCTTC. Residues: CASSPGDYGYTF.

The CDR3 DNA reads TGCGCCAGCAGCCCCTCGGGTGGACTAGCGGGGGGCAATGAGCAGTTCTTC. Its translation is CASSPSGGLAGGNEQFF. The V gene is TRBV5-1, the J gene TRBJ2-1; 14 bases are a match to TRBD2. With 4 bases clipped from V and 6 bases from J, the junction kept 9 bases outside the gene matches. The CDR3 covers 17 residues. Per the germline V gene, CDR1 is SGHRS and CDR2 is YFSETQ.

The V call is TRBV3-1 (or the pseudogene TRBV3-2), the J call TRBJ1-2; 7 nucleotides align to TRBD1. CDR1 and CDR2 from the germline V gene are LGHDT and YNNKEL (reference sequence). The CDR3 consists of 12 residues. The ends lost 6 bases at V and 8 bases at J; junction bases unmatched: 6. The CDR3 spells CASSITGVGYTF. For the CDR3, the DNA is TGTGCCAGCAGTATAACAGGGGTAGGCTACACCTTC.

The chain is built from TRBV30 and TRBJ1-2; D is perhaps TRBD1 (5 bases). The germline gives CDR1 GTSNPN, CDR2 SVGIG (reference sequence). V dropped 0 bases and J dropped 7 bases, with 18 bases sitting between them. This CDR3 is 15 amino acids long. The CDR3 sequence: CAWSVMGREVSGYTF. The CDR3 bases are TGTGCCTGGAGTGTAATGGGCAGGGAAGTCTCTGGCTACACCTTC.

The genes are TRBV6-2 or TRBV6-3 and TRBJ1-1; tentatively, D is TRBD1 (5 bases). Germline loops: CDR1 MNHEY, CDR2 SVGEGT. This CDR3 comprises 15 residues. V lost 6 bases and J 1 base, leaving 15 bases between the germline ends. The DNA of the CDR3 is TGTGCCAGCAGATACACGAGACAGCCGAACACTGAAGCTTTCTTT. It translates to CASRYTRQPNTEAFF.

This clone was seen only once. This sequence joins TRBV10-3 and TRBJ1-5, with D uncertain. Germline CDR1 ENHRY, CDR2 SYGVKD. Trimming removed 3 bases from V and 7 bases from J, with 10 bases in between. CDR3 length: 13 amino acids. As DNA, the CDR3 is TGTGCCATCAGTGATTCCGGTTGGCAGCCCCAGCATTTT. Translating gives CAISDSGWQPQHF.

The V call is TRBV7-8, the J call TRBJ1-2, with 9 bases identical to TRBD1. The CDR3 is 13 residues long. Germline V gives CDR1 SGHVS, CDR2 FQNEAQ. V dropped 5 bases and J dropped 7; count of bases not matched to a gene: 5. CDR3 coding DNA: TGTGCCAGCAGCACACAGGGGGCGGGTGGCTACACCTTC. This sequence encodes CASSTQGAGGYTF.

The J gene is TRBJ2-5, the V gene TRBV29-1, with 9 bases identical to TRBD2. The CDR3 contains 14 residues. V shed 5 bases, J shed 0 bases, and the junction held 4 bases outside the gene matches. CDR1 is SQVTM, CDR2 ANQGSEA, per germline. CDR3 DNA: TGCAGCGTTTCGACTAGCGGTTACCAAGAGACCCAGTACTTC. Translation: CSVSTSGYQETQYF.

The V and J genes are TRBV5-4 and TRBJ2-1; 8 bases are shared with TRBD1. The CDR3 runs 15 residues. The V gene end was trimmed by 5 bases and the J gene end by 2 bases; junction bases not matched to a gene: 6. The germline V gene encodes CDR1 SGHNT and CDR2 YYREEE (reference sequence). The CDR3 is CASRPGQVTYNEQFF. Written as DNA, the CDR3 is TGTGCCAGCAGGCCGGGACAGGTTACCTACAATGAGCAGTTCTTC.

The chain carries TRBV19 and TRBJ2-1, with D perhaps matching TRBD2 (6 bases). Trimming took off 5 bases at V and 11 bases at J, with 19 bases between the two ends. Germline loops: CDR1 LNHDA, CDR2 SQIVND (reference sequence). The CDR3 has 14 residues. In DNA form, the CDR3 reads TGTGCCAGTAGTGTAGCTCCCGGGGGAACAAAGCAGTTCTTC. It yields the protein CASSVAPGGTKQFF.

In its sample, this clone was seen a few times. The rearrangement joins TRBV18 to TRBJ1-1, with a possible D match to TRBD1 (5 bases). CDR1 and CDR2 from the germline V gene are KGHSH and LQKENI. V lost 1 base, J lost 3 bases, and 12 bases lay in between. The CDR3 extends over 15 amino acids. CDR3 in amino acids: CASSPRRGTDTEAFF. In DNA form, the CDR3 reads TGTGCCAGCTCACCACGACGGGGGACGGACACTGAAGCTTTCTTT.

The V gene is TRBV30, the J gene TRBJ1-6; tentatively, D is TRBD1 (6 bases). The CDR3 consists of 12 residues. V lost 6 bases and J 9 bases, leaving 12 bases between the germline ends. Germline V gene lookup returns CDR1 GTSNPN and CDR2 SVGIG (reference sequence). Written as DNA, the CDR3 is TGTGCCTGTGACCAGGGGAGTTCACCCCTCCACTTT. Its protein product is CACDQGSSPLHF.

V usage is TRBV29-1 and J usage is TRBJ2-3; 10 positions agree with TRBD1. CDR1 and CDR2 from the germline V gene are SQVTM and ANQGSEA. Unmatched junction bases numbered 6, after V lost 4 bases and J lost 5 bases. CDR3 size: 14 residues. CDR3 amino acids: CSVAGTGARDTQYF. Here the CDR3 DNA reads TGCAGCGTTGCAGGGACAGGGGCCAGAGATACGCAGTATTTT.

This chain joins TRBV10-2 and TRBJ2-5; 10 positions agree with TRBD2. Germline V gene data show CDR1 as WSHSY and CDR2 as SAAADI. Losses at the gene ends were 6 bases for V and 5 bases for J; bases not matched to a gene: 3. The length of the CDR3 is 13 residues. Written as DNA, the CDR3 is TGCGCCAGCAGGCTAGCGGGAGTGGAGACCCAGTACTTC. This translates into CASRLAGVETQYF.

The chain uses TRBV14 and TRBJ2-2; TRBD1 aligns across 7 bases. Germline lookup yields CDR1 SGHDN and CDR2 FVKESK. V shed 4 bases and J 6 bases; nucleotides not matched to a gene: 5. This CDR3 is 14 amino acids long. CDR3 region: CASSRITGAGELFF. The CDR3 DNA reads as TGTGCCAGCAGCCGGATAACAGGGGCCGGGGAGCTGTTTTTT.

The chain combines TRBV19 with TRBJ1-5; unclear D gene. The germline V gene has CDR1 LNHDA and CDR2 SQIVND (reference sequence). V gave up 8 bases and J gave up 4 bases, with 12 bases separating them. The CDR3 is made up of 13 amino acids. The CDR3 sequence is CASAFGLNQPQHF. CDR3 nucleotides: TGTGCCAGTGCTTTTGGACTGAATCAGCCCCAGCATTTT.

The DNA for the CDR3 is TGCGCCAGCAGCCCTCAAGGACTAGCGGGAGCAGATACGCAGTATTTT. Translation gives CASSPQGLAGADTQYF. This chain links TRBV5-1 with TRBJ2-3; 13 nucleotides align to TRBD2. The CDR3 runs to 16 residues. The germline CDR1 and CDR2 sequences are SGHRS and YFSETQ. V dropped 4 bases and J dropped 4; count of bases not matched to a gene: 6.